The 21 T cell receptor beta chains below come from one sample, sequenced in a study of T cell repertoires in cytomegalovirus infection. TCRdb called the reads again in MiXCR, with one record for every CDR3 protein. The sample shows approximately 76,000 distinct CDR3 sequences, 20% to 30% of them seen only once. What these receptors recognize is not known. The material was CD8+ T cells from cultured PBMCs, obtained from culture after CMV antigen stimulation. These receptor sequences come from a human donor in good health (CMV status not recorded). Some clones in this sample may be carry-over from other donors' samples.

This clonotype showed up many times. The CDR3, as DNA: TGTGCCAGCAGTTTAGCCAGGGCCGGCAATGAGCAGTTCTTC. It is translated as CASSLARAGNEQFF. This chain uses TRBV27 with TRBJ2-1, with D possibly matching TRBD1 (5 bases). The CDR3 totals 14 residues. The ends were cut back, 2 bases at V and 6 bases at J, with 11 bases in the middle. Germline CDR1 MNHEY, CDR2 SMNVEV (reference sequence).

Only a few counts were recorded for this clonotype. V gene TRBV4-3 combines with J gene TRBJ2-2; TRBD1 agrees at 8 bases. The V gene end was trimmed by 4 bases and the J gene end by 10 bases; junction bases not matched to a gene: 8. Germline lookup yields CDR1 LGHNA and CDR2 YSLEER. The CDR3 covers 14 residues. Here the CDR3 reads CASSRTTGATELFF. For the CDR3, the DNA is TGCGCCAGCAGCCGAACGACAGGGGCGACGGAGCTGTTTTTT.

This chain uses TRBV20-1 with TRBJ2-1; D perhaps matches TRBD2 (6 bases). V dropped 0 bases and J dropped 4 bases, with 13 bases sitting between them. Looked up from germline, CDR1 is DFQATT and CDR2 is SNEGSKA (reference sequence). The CDR3 covers 15 residues. CDR3 DNA: TGCAGTGCTAGAGAATCTAGCGCTAGTTACAATGAGCAGTTCTTC. It yields the protein CSARESSASYNEQFF.

This clonotype has a count of ten or more. V is TRBV7-8 and J is TRBJ1-5; possibly TRBD1 for D (6 bases). Germline V gene lookup returns CDR1 SGHVS and CDR2 FQNEAQ. This CDR3 comprises 14 residues. The ends were cut back, 5 bases at V and 7 bases at J, with 15 bases in the middle. CDR3 residues: CASSPGGRGQPQHF. In DNA form, the CDR3 reads TGTGCCAGCAGCCCCGGGGGGCGAGGGCAGCCCCAGCATTTT.

This chain uses TRBV19 with TRBJ1-1, with D unresolved. CDR3 length: 15 residues. Trimming took 3 bases from V and 1 from J, leaving 12 bases between them. CDR1 is LNHDA, CDR2 SQIVND, per germline (reference sequence). The CDR3 loop reads CASSIMGMANTEAFF. For the CDR3, the DNA is TGTGCCAGTAGTATCATGGGCATGGCGAACACTGAAGCTTTCTTT.

This chain connects TRBV28 to TRBJ2-1; 9 bases agree with TRBD1. This CDR3 has 13 residues. The germline gives CDR1 MDHEN, CDR2 SYDVKM. V was clipped by 8 bases and J by 9 bases; unmatched bases: 8. The CDR3 region has the DNA TGTGCCAGCGGCCCGGGACAGGGTATTGAGCAGTTCTTC. It yields the protein CASGPGQGIEQFF.

CDR3 coding DNA: TGTGCCACCAGCAGAGATCGGGACGGGAACACTGAAGCTTTCTTT. Encoded protein: CATSRDRDGNTEAFF. This rearrangement joins TRBV15 to TRBJ1-1; tentatively, D is TRBD1 (5 bases). CDR1 and CDR2 from the germline V gene are LNHNV and YYDKDF (reference sequence). This CDR3 spans 15 amino acids. Trimming removed 0 bases at V and 1 base at J, with 9 bases between.

This clonotype came up many times. The chain couples TRBV11-2 to TRBJ2-1; 14 bases agree with TRBD2. Per the germline V gene, CDR1 is SGHAT and CDR2 is FQNNGV. The CDR3 sequence is 20 residues long. The V segment lost 5 bases and the J segment 1 base; nucleotides outside the gene matches: 13. The CDR3 here is CASSRGVTSGRALSYNEQFF. As DNA, the CDR3 is TGTGCCAGCAGCCGCGGGGTGACTAGCGGGAGGGCCTTGTCCTACAATGAGCAGTTCTTC.

This CDR3 reads CASSLSRGPPNQPQHF. CDR3 in DNA: TGTGCCAGCAGTTTAAGCAGGGGGCCCCCAAATCAGCCCCAGCATTTT. The chain links TRBV28 to TRBJ1-5; 8 bases agree with TRBD1. The ends lost 2 bases at V and 4 bases at J; junction bases unmatched: 7. Germline-derived CDR1 and CDR2 are MDHEN and SYDVKM. The CDR3 has 16 residues.

V gene TRBV4-2 combines with J gene TRBJ1-1; D is undetermined. Per the germline V gene, CDR1 is LGHNA and CDR2 is YNFKEQ. The CDR3 spans 16 residues. The V and J ends lost 1 base and 1 base respectively, with 13 bases between them. CDR3 sequence reads: CASSQVETTANTEAFF. In nucleotides, the CDR3 is TGTGCCAGCAGCCAAGTTGAGACAACGGCGAACACTGAAGCTTTCTTT.

This clonotype was seen repeatedly, ten times or more. The chain is built from TRBV12-3 or TRBV12-4 and TRBJ1-2; D gene unclear. V lost 7 bases and J lost 5, with 11 bases in between. This CDR3 has 12 amino acids. CDR3 region: CASTHDGYGYTF. The CDR3, as DNA: TGTGCCAGCACCCATGACGGATATGGCTACACCTTC.

V and J are TRBV28 and TRBJ1-1; weak D call: TRBD1 (6 bases). V was cut by 3 bases and J by 0 bases, with 11 bases left in between. The CDR3 runs 15 residues. From germline, CDR1 is MDHEN and CDR2 SYDVKM. CDR3 in amino acids: CASSFRTELNTEAFF. CDR3 bases: TGTGCCAGCAGTTTCCGGACAGAGTTGAACACTGAAGCTTTCTTT.

The chain uses TRBV18 and TRBJ2-5; D might be TRBD1 or TRBD2, each matching 5 bases. V dropped 1 base and J dropped 3 bases, with 9 bases sitting between them. CDR3 size: 14 residues. Germline CDR1 reads KGHSH; CDR2 reads LQKENI. CDR3 protein: CASSPRLGEETQYF. CDR3 bases: TGTGCCAGCTCACCACGTCTGGGGGAAGAGACCCAGTACTTC. Filled out from reference TRBV18 and TRBJ2-5, the complete variable domain reads NAGVMQNPRHLVRRRGQEARLRCSPMKGHSHVYWYRQLPEEGLKFMVYLQKENIIDESGMPKERFSAEFPKEGPSILRIQQVVRGDSAAYFCASSPRLGEETQYFGPGTRLLVL.

This clonotype was found many times. This sequence joins TRBV7-8 and TRBJ2-7; TRBD2 aligns across 8 bases. The CDR3 is 14 residues long. Trimming cost V 1 base and J 3 bases; bases outside gene matches: 2. Germline V lookup: CDR1 SGHVS, CDR2 FQNEAQ. As DNA, the CDR3 is TGTGCCAGCAGCTTAGAGGGACTAGTCTACGAGCAGTACTTC. As protein: CASSLEGLVYEQYF. The whole variable domain, remainder taken from reference TRBV7-8 and TRBJ2-7, is GAGVSQSPRYKVAKRGQDVALRCDPISGHVSLFWYQQALGQGPEFLTYFQNEAQLDKSGLPSDRFFAERPEGSVSTLKIQRTQQEDSAVYLCASSLEGLVYEQYFGPGTRLTVT.

Note on this clonotype: Possible read error: a much larger clone is one base away. The rearrangement uses TRBV29-1 and TRBJ1-5, with 11 bases matching TRBD1. This CDR3 has 18 residues. Trimming took 5 bases from V and 0 from J; bases not matched to a gene: 12. Germline values: CDR1 SQVTM, CDR2 ANQGSEA. The CDR3 DNA follows: TGCAGCGTTACCGGGACAGGGGGAGAGAGATATAGCAATCAGCCCCAGCATTTT. It specifies CSVTGTGGERYSNQPQHF.

This clonotype was recorded a few times. CDR3 loop: CSVGGGYEQYF. The CDR3 DNA is TGCAGCGTTGGCGGCGGCTACGAGCAGTACTTC. The J gene is TRBJ2-7, the V gene TRBV29-1; D uncertain. The germline V and J ends were trimmed by 4 bases and 3 bases, with 7 bases remaining between them. Germline values: CDR1 SQVTM, CDR2 ANQGSEA. This CDR3 contains 11 residues.

The V and J genes are TRBV6-5 and TRBJ1-1, with 7 nucleotides matching TRBD1. With 4 bases clipped from V and 3 bases from J, the junction kept 5 bases outside the gene matches. Germline CDR1 reads MNHEY; CDR2 reads SVGAGI. The CDR3 consists of 14 residues. In DNA form, the CDR3 reads TGTGCCAGCAGTTTGCCAGGGGGTTACACTGAAGCTTTCTTT. Its protein product is CASSLPGGYTEAFF.

The chain links TRBV12-3 or TRBV12-4 to TRBJ2-1; D ambiguous. The CDR3 consists of 13 residues. V was trimmed by 8 bases and J by 0 bases, leaving 8 bases between them. The chain's CDR3 is CASHGSSYNEQFF. DNA for the CDR3: TGTGCCAGCCACGGCAGCTCCTACAATGAGCAGTTCTTC.

This clonotype was found a few times. V usage is TRBV7-6 and J usage is TRBJ2-5; no firm D call. Trimming stripped 5 bases from V and 1 base from J, with 11 bases between. The germline CDR1 and CDR2 sequences are SGHVS and FNYEAQ. There are 14 residues in the CDR3. Here the CDR3 DNA reads TGTGCCAGCAGCCCCGAGGATTTCCAAGAGACCCAGTACTTC. Translating gives CASSPEDFQETQYF.

This clonotype was seen only a few times. This rearrangement joins TRBV4-3 to TRBJ1-2, with no clear D. Germline CDR1 and CDR2: LGHNA and YSLEER. This CDR3 spans 14 amino acids. Trimming took 0 bases from V and 7 from J, leaving 12 bases between them. CDR3 in amino acids: CASSQDRGGSGYTF. The CDR3 DNA sequence: TGCGCCAGCAGCCAAGATCGTGGAGGGAGTGGCTACACCTTC.

In DNA, the CDR3 is TGTGCCAGCACCCCGACAGGAGCTGCCACTGAAGCTTTCTTT. As protein: CASTPTGAATEAFF. The chain employs TRBV12-3 or TRBV12-4 and TRBJ1-1; tentatively, D is TRBD1 (6 bases). The CDR3 is 14 amino acids. V lost 7 bases, J lost 4 bases, and 16 bases lay in between.